Sequencing of this T cell receptor (beta chain) was carried out in a study of cytomegalovirus exposure and HLA in healthy donors. On the study more broadly: In a later analysis, the roughly 120 validation repertoires were reported to have used the same platform as the 600 to 700 first-cohort repertoires.

Note on this clone: Its antigen is currently unknown.

Broader study findings: The tendency of first-cohort TCR clusters to co-occur in the roughly 120 validation repertoires was identified by a subsequent analysis. A few CMV-associated chains were confirmed in vitro to be specific for CMV antigens.

Germline CDR1 reads WSHSY; CDR2 reads SAAADI. There are 20 residues in the CDR3. V lost 7 bases and J lost 0; bases outside the gene matches: 19. Sequenced by immunoSEQ multiplex PCR; TCRdb stores in-frame clones only, minus some. The sample contains some 150,000 clones, about 89% of which appear only once. The sample was PBMCs. This sequence joins TRBV10-2 and TRBJ2-1; 9 positions agree with TRBD2. This sequence originates from a woman younger than 35 in good health and CMV-seropositive. In DNA, the CDR3 is TGCGCCAGCACCGAGGGGTTAGCGGGAGTAAAGGGCAGCTCCTACAATGAGCAGTTCTTC. Its translation: CASTEGLAGVKGSSYNEQFF.